This TCR beta chain emerged from a study of blood T cell repertoires in COVID-19. Study overall: From T cells, B-cell-depleted T cells, or PBMCs came the material, which was cDNA or gDNA.

This clone was recorded a few times. CDR1 is SGHVS and CDR2 is FQNEAQ in the germline V gene. Trimming took off 5 bases at V and 7 bases at J, with 21 bases between the two ends. The CDR3 loop spans 16 amino acids. Assay: immunoSEQ multiplex PCR; the TCRdb copy retains only in-frame clones and omits some. The sample shows 110,000 or so clones, 81% of them seen only once. The sequence came from a human donor in a cohort sampled during active COVID-19. Sequenced material: peripheral blood. The chain has TRBV7-8 and TRBJ1-5, with TRBD1 as a possible D gene (5 bases). This chain's CDR3 is CASSQIAVGAGQPQHF. The DNA for the CDR3 is TGTGCCAGCAGCCAAATAGCGGTAGGGGCGGGCCAGCCCCAGCATTTT.